This TCR beta chain came from a study of T cell changes during pregnancy in multiple sclerosis. Generated by immunoSEQ multiplex PCR, the TCRdb table keeps only in-frame clones and is missing some. The profile shows around 40,000 clones, roughly nine tenths of them singletons. The CDR3 is 15 residues long. V lost 6 bases to trimming and J lost 4 bases; unmatched junction nucleotides: 8. Germline V gene data show CDR1 as SGHTA and CDR2 as FQGNSA. This chain joins TRBV7-2 and TRBJ1-4; TRBD1 matches at 7 bases. Source: CD4+ T cells from peripheral blood mononuclear cells, taken in the first trimester of pregnancy. This TCR was sampled from a female donor with multiple sclerosis, enrolled in a pregnancy study. The CDR3 reads CASSSGQTYNEKLFF. CDR3 bases: TGTGCCAGCAGTTCGGGACAGACCTATAATGAAAAACTGTTTTTT.